Presented here are 29 T cell receptor beta chains from one specimen sequenced in a study of blood T cells in healthy people across ages. It was with a sample-barcoded 5' primer and a J-beta primer mix that a second PCR of about 6 to 11 cycles was run. Each CDR3 protein gets one entry after TCRdb re-called the 5' RACE reads with MiXCR. The table shows 700,000 or so distinct CDR3 sequences, with around two fifths occurring only once. Sequenced input: blood. The receptors were sampled from a man at least 80 years old in good health.

The chain links TRBV25-1 to TRBJ2-7; D gene uncertain. The length of the CDR3 is 12 residues. Per the germline V gene, CDR1 is MGHDK and CDR2 is SYGVNS. The V end was cut by 11 bases, the J end by 4 bases, with 15 bases between. The CDR3 DNA reads TGTGCCCACCCTCGGGCATTTTACGAGCAGTACTTC. The encoded protein is CAHPRAFYEQYF.

The V gene is TRBV4-2, the J gene TRBJ2-1; TRBD1 aligns across 7 bases. Per the germline V gene, CDR1 is LGHNA and CDR2 is YNFKEQ. Trimming cost V 1 base and J 13 bases; bases outside gene matches: 13. This CDR3 region has 15 residues. CDR3 sequence (DNA): TGTGCCAGCAGCCAAGCACAGGGGATACAAGAGACCCAGTTCTTC. Protein sequence: CASSQAQGIQETQFF.

The chain carries TRBV6-4 and TRBJ2-3; weak D call: TRBD1 (6 bases). The CDR3 loop spans 15 amino acids. Trimming took 3 bases from V and 0 from J, leaving 10 bases between them. CDR1 is MRHNA, CDR2 SNTAGT, per germline. The CDR3 sequence is CASSEWGLSTDTQYF. The CDR3 DNA sequence: TGTGCCAGCAGTGAGTGGGGGCTTAGCACAGATACGCAGTATTTT.

The chain carries TRBV3-1 and TRBJ1-2, with 7 bases fitting TRBD1. The V gene's germline CDR1 is LGHDT and CDR2 YNNKEL (reference sequence). The J segment lost 7 bases and the V segment lost 4 bases, leaving 9 bases of the junction unmatched. The CDR3 is 14 amino acids. CDR3 bases: TGTGCCAGCAGCCCCCGGGACAGCACTCTTGGCTACACCTTC. It translates to CASSPRDSTLGYTF. The whole variable domain, remainder taken from reference TRBV3-1 and TRBJ1-2, is DTAVSQTPKYLVTQMGNDKSIKCEQNLGHDTMYWYKQDSKKFLKIMFSYNNKELIINETVPNRFSPKSPDKAHLNLHINSLELGDSAVYFCASSPRDSTLGYTFGSGTRLTVV.

This chain links TRBV20-1 with TRBJ2-7, with D perhaps TRBD2 (6 bases). The germline V and J ends were trimmed by 3 bases and 7 bases, with 25 bases remaining between them. In germline, CDR1 is DFQATT, CDR2 SNEGSKA (reference sequence). This CDR3 contains 16 residues. The CDR3 here is CSASPPGLKTAGEQYF. DNA of the CDR3: TGCAGTGCTAGCCCCCCGGGACTGAAAACGGCGGGTGAGCAGTACTTC.

The chain joins TRBV4-3 to TRBJ1-1; 7 bases are shared with TRBD1. There are 13 residues in the CDR3. After removal of 1 base from V and 11 bases from J, the junction contained 7 bases not matched to a gene. The germline V gene has CDR1 LGHNA and CDR2 YSLEER. Here the CDR3 DNA reads TGCGCCAGCAGCCAAGGGACAGGATTGTGGGCTTTCTTT. Translation gives CASSQGTGLWAFF.

The gene calls are TRBV7-3 and TRBJ2-5, with D possibly TRBD2 on 5 matching bases. The V gene's germline CDR1 is SGHTA and CDR2 FQGTGA. This CDR3 region has 14 residues. V was cut by 1 base and J by 8 bases, with 14 bases left in between. The CDR3 DNA reads as TGTGCCAGCAGCTTAAGCGGGCAACGGAGTACCCAGTACTTC. It translates to CASSLSGQRSTQYF. Full variable domain (outside the CDR3, taken from reference TRBV7-3 and TRBJ2-5): GAGVSQTPSNKVTEKGKYVELRCDPISGHTALYWYRQSLGQGPEFLIYFQGTGAADDSGLPNDRFFAVRPEGSVSTLKIQRTERGDSAVYLCASSLSGQRSTQYFGPGTRLLVL.

The chain uses TRBV10-1 and TRBJ2-5, with 8 positions matching TRBD1. The J call may be incorrect, as the DNA end agrees better with TRBJ2-7. This CDR3 is 14 amino acids long. Germline V gives CDR1 WNHNN, CDR2 SYGVQD (reference sequence). The CDR3 protein is CASGSGQGFYEQYF. The CDR3 coding sequence is TGCGCCAGCGGGTCTGGACAGGGTTTCTACGAGCAGTACTTC.

This clonotype was observed a single time. This may come from a read error, since a much larger clone is one base off. The chain recombines TRBV4-3 with TRBJ2-7, with TRBD1 matching 8 bases. Trimming took 1 base from V and 3 from J; bases not matched to a gene: 8. CDR1 LGHNA and CDR2 YSLEER come from the germline V gene. This CDR3 region has 16 residues. The CDR3 sequence: CASSQAAGQGIYEQYF. In nucleotides, the CDR3 is TGCGCCAGCAGCCAAGCAGCCGGACAGGGTATCTACGAGCAGTACTTC.

The chain employs TRBV27 and TRBJ2-7; 10 nucleotides agree with TRBD1. J gave up 2 bases and V 6 bases, and 7 bases lay outside the gene matches. Germline values: CDR1 MNHEY, CDR2 SMNVEV (reference sequence). The CDR3 is made up of 15 amino acids. DNA for the CDR3: TGTGCCAGCAGGCTTGCGGGGACAGGGGCCTACGAGCAGTACTTC. Translation: CASRLAGTGAYEQYF.

The rearrangement uses TRBV24-1 and TRBJ2-5; the D is unclear. This CDR3 contains 14 residues. The V and J ends lost 3 bases and 5 bases respectively, with 12 bases between them. The germline gives CDR1 KGHDR, CDR2 SFDVKD. The chain's CDR3 is CATSDGGAAETQYF. In nucleotides, the CDR3 is TGTGCCACCAGTGATGGTGGAGCCGCGGAGACCCAGTACTTC.

The chain joins TRBV20-1 to TRBJ1-1, with D unclear. Germline lookup yields CDR1 DFQATT and CDR2 SNEGSKA (reference sequence). The V end lost 3 bases, the J end lost 3 bases, and 14 bases lay between the germline ends. This CDR3 comprises 14 residues. The CDR3 nucleotides are TGCAGTGCTAGTAGTTCGAGGGCGGACACTGAAGCTTTCTTT. Its protein is CSASSSRADTEAFF.

This clonotype showed up just a few times. The chain couples TRBV20-1 to TRBJ2-5; 7 bases line up with TRBD2. J was trimmed by 11 bases and V by 3 bases; bases with no gene match: 6. Germline V gene lookup returns CDR1 DFQATT and CDR2 SNEGSKA (reference sequence). The CDR3 contains 11 residues. The CDR3 loop reads CSASYGREQYF. The CDR3 nucleotides read TGCAGTGCTAGTTATGGGAGGGAGCAGTACTTC.

The chain recombines TRBV9 with TRBJ2-5, with TRBD1 identical over 7 bases. Germline V gives CDR1 SGDLS, CDR2 YYNGEE. Unmatched junction bases numbered 5, after V lost 4 bases and J lost 2 bases. This CDR3 has 14 residues. In DNA, the CDR3 is TGTGCCAGCAGCCTACGGGACAGACAAGAGACCCAGTACTTC. Translation: CASSLRDRQETQYF.

The rearrangement joins TRBV6-2 or TRBV6-3 to TRBJ1-6; TRBD1 might be the D (6 bases). CDR3 length equals 14 residues. V was shortened by 5 bases and J by 3 bases, with 8 bases between the two germline ends. Germline V lookup: CDR1 MNHEY, CDR2 SVGEGT. The CDR3 reads CASSPGVYNSPLHF. Written as DNA, the CDR3 is TGTGCCAGCAGTCCAGGGGTCTATAATTCACCCCTCCACTTT.

This chain connects TRBV7-2 to TRBJ2-3, with a possible D match to TRBD2 (5 bases). Germline CDR1 is SGHTA and CDR2 is FQGNSA. Trimming took off 8 bases at V and 3 bases at J, with 9 bases between the two ends. The CDR3 is 12 amino acids. CDR3 region: CASQLGTDTQYF. The CDR3 coding sequence is TGTGCCAGCCAACTAGGGACAGATACGCAGTATTTT.

This clonotype was found a few times. The CDR3 region is CASSYRPPGLAGGEETQYF. CDR3 in DNA: TGTGCCAGCAGTTACCGACCGCCGGGACTAGCGGGGGGGGAGGAGACCCAGTACTTC. The rearrangement joins TRBV27 to TRBJ2-5; TRBD2 aligns across 16 bases. The CDR3 contains 19 residues. V was pared by 4 bases and J by 5 bases, with 13 bases of the junction left unmatched. The V gene's germline CDR1 is MNHEY and CDR2 SMNVEV (reference sequence).

This clonotype was seen more than once but under ten times. V gene TRBV11-2 combines with J gene TRBJ2-3; a weak D match, TRBD2 (6 bases). Looked up from germline, CDR1 is SGHAT and CDR2 is FQNNGV. V was clipped by 3 bases and J by 2 bases, with 12 bases between them. This CDR3 comprises 15 residues. CDR3 nucleotide sequence: TGTGCCAGCAGCTTCAGCGGAGGGGTCACAGATACGCAGTATTTT. It translates to CASSFSGGVTDTQYF. The full variable domain, rest sourced from reference TRBV11-2 and TRBJ2-3, is EAGVAQSPRYKIIEKRQSVAFWCNPISGHATLYWYQQILGQGPKLLIQFQNNGVVDDSQLPKDRFSAERLKGVDSTLKIQPAKLEDSAVYLCASSFSGGVTDTQYFGPGTRLTVL.

This chain joins TRBV20-1 and TRBJ2-5; D possibly matches TRBD1 or TRBD2 (5 bases each). CDR1 is DFQATT and CDR2 is SNEGSKA in the germline V gene (reference sequence). This CDR3 is 15 amino acids long. Trimming stripped 1 base from V and 5 bases from J, with 17 bases between. CDR3 amino acids: CSARVDSPGAETQYF. The CDR3 nucleotides are TGCAGTGCTAGAGTGGACTCACCCGGGGCCGAGACCCAGTACTTC.

This chain uses TRBV20-1 with TRBJ2-5, with 8 bases identical to TRBD2. The CDR3 is 15 amino acids. The junction had 14 bases not matched to a gene; V was cut back by 4 bases and J by 7 bases. Germline CDR1 DFQATT, CDR2 SNEGSKA (reference sequence). The CDR3 DNA reads as TGCAGTGCTAACGGGGTACGGACTAGCAAGGGGACCCAGTACTTC. Translation gives CSANGVRTSKGTQYF.

This clonotype was seen only a few times. This rearrangement joins TRBV20-1 to TRBJ2-1; D is perhaps TRBD1 or TRBD2 (6 bases each). Germline V gives CDR1 DFQATT, CDR2 SNEGSKA (reference sequence). The length of the CDR3 is 15 residues. The V gene lost 1 base and the J gene lost 5 bases, with 15 bases spanning the gap. The CDR3 protein is CSARGWRGHDNEQFF. In DNA form, the CDR3 reads TGCAGTGCTAGAGGATGGCGGGGACATGACAATGAGCAGTTCTTC.

This sequence joins TRBV5-1 and TRBJ2-1; 8 positions match TRBD2. The germline CDR1 and CDR2 sequences are SGHRS and YFSETQ. This CDR3 spans 14 amino acids. The ends lost 4 bases at V and 7 bases at J; junction bases unmatched: 7. The CDR3 nucleotides read TGCGCCAGCAGCCGAGCGGGGGCGTGGAATGAGCAGTTCTTC. This codes for CASSRAGAWNEQFF.

The chain recombines TRBV9 with TRBJ2-5; 12 bases fit TRBD2. V dropped 3 bases and J dropped 11; count of bases not matched to a gene: 11. In germline, CDR1 is SGDLS, CDR2 YYNGEE. The CDR3 runs 15 residues. The CDR3 spells CASSGTSGTNNEQYF. The CDR3 nucleotides are TGTGCCAGCAGCGGGACTAGCGGGACAAACAATGAGCAGTACTTC.

The CDR3 region has the DNA TGTGCCAGCAGCCAAGATCTTAGGCTGTCCTTGGGCGCCTACGAGCAGTACTTC. It is translated as CASSQDLRLSLGAYEQYF. J is TRBJ2-7 and V is TRBV4-2; D ambiguous. This CDR3 is 18 amino acids long. Germline lookup yields CDR1 LGHNA and CDR2 YNFKEQ. The V end was cut by 0 bases, the J end by 2 bases, with 20 bases between.

As regards this clonotype: A clone one base away is much larger, so this may be a read error. The rearrangement joins TRBV29-1 to TRBJ2-7; no definite D call. The CDR3 is 14 amino acids. Germline CDR1 reads SQVTM; CDR2 reads ANQGSEA. CDR3 sequence reads: CSAKKPGRSYERYF. The DNA of the CDR3 is TGCAGCGCCAAAAAGCCGGGTCGATCCTACGAGCGGTACTTC.

V usage is TRBV6-2 or TRBV6-3 and J usage is TRBJ2-3; perhaps TRBD1 as D (6 bases). CDR1 MNHEY and CDR2 SVGEGT come from the germline V gene. This CDR3 has 14 amino acids. Trimming took 8 bases from V and 8 from J, leaving 20 bases between them. CDR3 sequence reads: CASGPDSSHGTQYF. CDR3 bases: TGTGCCAGCGGACCGGACAGCTCGCACGGTACGCAGTATTTT.

This chain links TRBV29-1 with TRBJ2-3; 10 bases align to TRBD2. V lost 4 bases and J lost 2; bases outside the gene matches: 9. The germline V gene encodes CDR1 SQVTM and CDR2 ANQGSEA. The CDR3 has 16 amino acids. The CDR3 DNA is TGCAGCGTTGCGCCTAGCGGGGGTTTTTTCACAGATACGCAGTATTTT. It encodes CSVAPSGGFFTDTQYF.

This clonotype was seen at least ten times. V usage is TRBV20-1 and J usage is TRBJ2-1; D may be TRBD1 or TRBD2 (7 bases each). Trimming took 3 bases from V and 5 from J, leaving 11 bases between them. Germline V CDR1 and CDR2: DFQATT, SNEGSKA (reference sequence). CDR3 size: 13 residues. This CDR3 is CSARAGGDNEQFF. The DNA of the CDR3 is TGCAGTGCTAGGGCAGGGGGGGACAATGAGCAGTTCTTC.

This clonotype has a handful of counts. The rearrangement uses TRBV4-3 and TRBJ2-5, with 7 bases lining up with TRBD2. The CDR3 length is 16 residues. V lost 4 bases and J lost 4; bases outside the gene matches: 12. The V gene's germline CDR1 is LGHNA and CDR2 YSLEER. In nucleotides, the CDR3 is TGCGCCAGCAGCCCCCGAGCGGGACTACGTGGAGAGACCCAGTACTTC. It codes for CASSPRAGLRGETQYF.